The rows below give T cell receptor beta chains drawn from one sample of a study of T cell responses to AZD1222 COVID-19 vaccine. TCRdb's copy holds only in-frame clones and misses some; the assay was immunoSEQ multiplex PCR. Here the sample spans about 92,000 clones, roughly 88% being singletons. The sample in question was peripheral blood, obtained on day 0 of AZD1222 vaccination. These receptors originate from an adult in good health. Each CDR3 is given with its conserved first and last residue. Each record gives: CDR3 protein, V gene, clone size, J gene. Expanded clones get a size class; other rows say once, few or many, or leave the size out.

CASSTLRQAASYEQYF | TRBV3-1/TRBV3-2 | few | TRBJ2-7
CASSRTGPYEQYF | TRBV28 | once | TRBJ2-7
CASSKVVDTDTQYF | TRBV19 | once | TRBJ2-3
CAHSGNTEAFF | TRBV28 | once | TRBJ1-1
CATSLGGGNTGELFF | TRBV24-1 | once | TRBJ2-2
CASSLVAGGSYNEQFF | TRBV5-1 | . | TRBJ2-1
CASSLRFPHGYTF | TRBV28 | . | TRBJ1-2
CALQETGSTEAFF | TRBV10-3 | . | TRBJ1-1
CSVEDRTDSYEQYF | TRBV29-1 | . | TRBJ2-7
CASSLSAGTGSRDTQYF | TRBV27 | . | TRBJ2-3
CASSPFNDREKLFF | TRBV7-9 | . | TRBJ1-4
CASNGGSSQPQHF | TRBV19 | . | TRBJ1-5
CASSLEPYGYTF | TRBV5-4 | . | TRBJ1-2
CASSFGTVNEKLFF | TRBV5-6 | . | TRBJ1-4
CASSQDRAGTDTQYF | TRBV4-3 | . | TRBJ2-3
CASSRGAGGLYEQYF | TRBV19 | . | TRBJ2-7
CATQKGGGANVLTF | TRBV28 | . | TRBJ2-6
CSARGDREAFF | TRBV20-1 | . | TRBJ1-1
CASSLEGTGAKTQYF | TRBV4-2 | . | TRBJ2-5
CATSRDLQGQDGYTF | TRBV15 | . | TRBJ1-2
CASSLNGQPQHF | TRBV28 | . | TRBJ1-5
CASSPLTADTQYF | TRBV5-1 | . | TRBJ2-3
CSVVAPEYF | TRBV29-1 | . | TRBJ2-3
CASSLGAGPGTEAFF | TRBV11-2 | . | TRBJ1-1
CASSQEGIQETQYF | TRBV4-1 | . | TRBJ2-5
CASSTTSGRFYNEQFF | TRBV19 | . | TRBJ2-1
CASSPGAGQETQYF | TRBV5-1 | . | TRBJ2-5
CAISFSGSYEQYF | TRBV10-3 | . | TRBJ2-7
CASSTFGQPGGTEAFF | TRBV19 | . | TRBJ1-1
CASSQEGSNYGYTF | TRBV3-1/TRBV3-2 | . | TRBJ1-2
CASSAGHSSYNEQFF | TRBV28 | . | TRBJ2-1
CASSFNPMNTEAFF | TRBV11-1 | . | TRBJ1-1
CASRPTTGGEQPQHF | TRBV6-5 | once | TRBJ1-5
CASKILYRETYGYTF | TRBV27 | . | TRBJ1-2
CASSQDRPSGSCSYNEQFF | TRBV3-1/TRBV3-2 | . | TRBJ2-1
CASSYSRTGDNEKLFF | TRBV6-2/TRBV6-3 | . | TRBJ1-4
CATDPPVGGYTF | TRBV28 | . | TRBJ1-2
CASSRGTSSYEQYF | TRBV28 | once | TRBJ2-7
CASRAGGNTEAFF | TRBV28 | . | TRBJ1-1
CASSPRTSGGLNEQFF | TRBV9 | . | TRBJ2-1
CASSYLPAGMNTEAFF | TRBV6-2/TRBV6-3 | . | TRBJ1-1
CASTPIEYTGELFF | TRBV19 | . | TRBJ2-2
CASSFFNQPQHF | TRBV28 | . | TRBJ1-5
CASSPTGTGNDEQFF | TRBV5-1 | . | TRBJ2-1
CASSSRDLDTQYF | TRBV18 | . | TRBJ2-3
CAWARLAGVGEQFF | TRBV30 | . | TRBJ2-1
CASSPPSRETQYF | TRBV18 | . | TRBJ2-5
CAISESGPDVGNEQFF | TRBV10-3 | . | TRBJ2-1
CASSVGQGPYEQYF | TRBV7-2 | . | TRBJ2-7
CASSQATGYTEAFF | TRBV4-3 | . | TRBJ1-1
CASSFPGQGGNSPLHF | TRBV5-4 | . | TRBJ1-6
CASHTGYDQPQHF | TRBV12-3/TRBV12-4 | . | TRBJ1-5
CASSLPGTGKGYTF | TRBV5-5 | . | TRBJ1-2
CASSVTRGNTEAFF | TRBV5-1 | . | TRBJ1-1